Presented here are 27 T cell receptor beta chains from one specimen sequenced in a study of cytomegalovirus exposure and HLA in healthy donors. The assay was immunoSEQ multiplex PCR, and TCRdb's table has in-frame clones only and misses some. This sample has about 170,000 clones, with approximately 86% found just once. Sequenced sample: PBMCs. The receptors were sampled from a woman aged 18-29 years in good health and CMV-seronegative.

The chain carries TRBV27 and TRBJ2-1; no clear D. This CDR3 is built from 17 residues. Trimming left V 3 bases short and J 1 base short, with 16 bases between. CDR1 and CDR2 (germline): MNHEY, SMNVEV (reference sequence). For the CDR3, the DNA is TGTGCCAGCAGTTTCCGCCTCTCCGGTGGTTCCTACAATGAGCAGTTCTTC. Translation gives CASSFRLSGGSYNEQFF.

This clone was seen a handful of times. The chain carries TRBV18 and TRBJ1-5; D is ambiguous. The CDR3 is 13 residues long. The germline V gene has CDR1 KGHSH and CDR2 LQKENI. V was pared by 5 bases and J by 0 bases, with 5 bases between. The CDR3 spells CASSVRSNQPQHF. The CDR3 nucleotides are TGTGCCAGCTCAGTCCGTAGCAATCAGCCCCAGCATTTT.

This clone was picked up many times. Other DNA sequences in this specimen translate into the identical CDR3. The rearrangement uses TRBV4-2 and TRBJ2-7, with 10 nucleotides matching TRBD2. Germline CDR1 is LGHNA and CDR2 is YNFKEQ. The trim removed 1 base at V and 0 bases at J, leaving 0 bases unmatched. There are 15 residues in the CDR3. This chain's CDR3 is CASSQGLAGSYEQYF. CDR3 bases: TGTGCCAGCAGCCAAGGACTAGCGGGCTCCTACGAGCAGTACTTC.

V and J are TRBV5-1 and TRBJ2-7; TRBD1 might be the D (5 bases). Deletions cut 2 bases from V and 5 bases from J, with 20 bases between. CDR3 length equals 16 residues. Per germline, CDR1 SGHRS and CDR2 YFSETQ. The CDR3 coding sequence is TGCGCCAGCAGCTTCCCCCCCACAGGCATGCGGAACGAGCAGTACTTC. It codes for CASSFPPTGMRNEQYF.

V and J are TRBV12-5 and TRBJ1-4; D is possibly TRBD1 (6 bases). V lost 2 bases to trimming and J lost 3 bases, with 19 bases between them. Per the germline V gene, CDR1 is LGHNT and CDR2 is FRNRAP. The length of the CDR3 is 18 residues. As DNA, the CDR3 is TGTGCTAGTGGTTTGACCACTGGGGGGGGCGGGCCTAATGAAAAACTGTTTTTT. Protein product: CASGLTTGGGGPNEKLFF.

The chain couples TRBV25-1 to TRBJ2-3, with a tentative D call TRBD1 (5 bases). The CDR3 sequence is 15 residues long. The germline V gene encodes CDR1 MGHDK and CDR2 SYGVNS. Trimming removed 1 base at V and 3 bases at J, with 11 bases between. CDR3 DNA sequence: TGTGCCAGCAGTGAATCCCTGACAGAAACAGATACGCAGTATTTT. Its translation: CASSESLTETDTQYF.

The V gene is TRBV7-2, the J gene TRBJ2-1; 7 bases match TRBD2. With 1 base clipped from V and 3 bases from J, the junction kept 6 bases outside the gene matches. The CDR3 totals 16 residues. CDR1 is SGHTA, CDR2 FQGNSA, per germline. The CDR3 DNA is TGTGCCAGCAGCTTAGAGGGGAGGGCCCTCTACAATGAGCAGTTCTTC. This sequence encodes CASSLEGRALYNEQFF.

This chain joins TRBV2 and TRBJ1-1; the match to TRBD1 covers 11 bases. Trimming took 6 bases from V and 4 from J; bases not matched to a gene: 10. CDR3 length equals 16 residues. Looked up from germline, CDR1 is SNHLY and CDR2 is FYNNEI. The CDR3 DNA reads as TGTGCCAGCAGGGGGGGACAGGGGGTGAAGCTCACTGAAGCTTTCTTT. Translating gives CASRGGQGVKLTEAFF.

The genes are TRBV29-1 and TRBJ1-1; 7 bases fit TRBD1. The CDR3 is 14 residues long. With 5 bases clipped from V and 1 base from J, the junction kept 7 bases outside the gene matches. The germline CDR1 and CDR2 sequences are SQVTM and ANQGSEA. The CDR3 region has the DNA TGCAGCGTTTGGGACAGCCTCAAGAACACTGAAGCTTTCTTT. Protein sequence: CSVWDSLKNTEAFF. Drawing the rest from reference TRBV29-1 and TRBJ1-1, the complete variable domain is SAVISQKPSRDICQRGTSLTIQCQVDSQVTMMFWYRQQPGQSLTLIATANQGSEATYESGFVIDKFPISRPNLTFSTLTVSNMSPEDSSIYLCSVWDSLKNTEAFFGQGTRLTVV.

The J gene is TRBJ2-1, the V gene TRBV6-5; D uncertain. Germline V gene sequence: CDR1 MNHEY, CDR2 SVGAGI. This CDR3 comprises 15 residues. Trimming left V 3 bases short and J 0 bases short, with 9 bases between. DNA of the CDR3: TGTGCCAGCAGTTATAGTCCCTTCTCCTACAATGAGCAGTTCTTC. Residues: CASSYSPFSYNEQFF.

The J gene is TRBJ2-7, the V gene TRBV19; D uncertain. This CDR3 is 15 amino acids long. With 7 bases removed from V and 2 bases from J, the gap between germline ends came to 18 bases. The germline gives CDR1 LNHDA, CDR2 SQIVND (reference sequence). This chain's CDR3 is CASTTSQSTAYEQYF. CDR3 in DNA: TGTGCCAGTACGACCTCACAGAGTACCGCCTACGAGCAGTACTTC.

The chain has TRBV5-1 and TRBJ2-1; D perhaps matches TRBD2 (6 bases). Germline values: CDR1 SGHRS, CDR2 YFSETQ. V lost 1 base, J lost 2 bases, and 13 bases lay in between. CDR3 length: 16 residues. CDR3: CASSLSSRTTYNEQFF. In DNA, the CDR3 is TGCGCCAGCAGCTTGTCATCTCGGACTACCTACAATGAGCAGTTCTTC.

The CDR3 DNA reads TGCAGCGTTGAAGACTCGGGGGACAGGGGCTATGGCTACACCTTC. Translated: CSVEDSGDRGYGYTF. The chain joins TRBV29-1 to TRBJ1-2; 10 nucleotides line up with TRBD1. This CDR3 is 15 amino acids long. V lost 0 bases and J lost 4; bases outside the gene matches: 5. CDR1 and CDR2 from the germline V gene are SQVTM and ANQGSEA.

The chain has TRBV6-5 and TRBJ1-1; D is possibly TRBD1 (6 bases). Trimming cost V 6 bases and J 7 bases, with 15 bases left between them. The CDR3 has 13 residues. The germline V gene encodes CDR1 MNHEY and CDR2 SVGAGI. The CDR3 region has the DNA TGTGCCAGCAGCCCTACAGGGTACATTGAAGCTTTCTTT. The encoded protein is CASSPTGYIEAFF.

Only a few counts were recorded for this clone. The chain is built from TRBV11-2 and TRBJ2-7; the match to TRBD1 covers 9 bases. V lost 5 bases to trimming and J lost 2 bases; unmatched junction nucleotides: 13. The CDR3 extends over 17 amino acids. Germline V CDR1 and CDR2: SGHAT, FQNNGV. CDR3 amino acids: CASSEDGQGSWAYEQYF. The CDR3 DNA is TGTGCCAGCAGCGAGGATGGACAGGGGAGTTGGGCCTACGAGCAGTACTTC. Looking up the rest from reference TRBV11-2 and TRBJ2-7 gives the full variable domain: EAGVAQSPRYKIIEKRQSVAFWCNPISGHATLYWYQQILGQGPKLLIQFQNNGVVDDSQLPKDRFSAERLKGVDSTLKIQPAKLEDSAVYLCASSEDGQGSWAYEQYFGPGTRLTVT.

The chain uses TRBV27 and TRBJ2-5; D perhaps matches TRBD2 (6 bases). The CDR3 contains 12 residues. The germline V gene encodes CDR1 MNHEY and CDR2 SMNVEV (reference sequence). Deletions cut 4 bases from V and 4 bases from J, with 7 bases between. The chain's CDR3 is CASSWGGETQYF. The DNA of the CDR3 is TGTGCCAGCAGTTGGGGAGGAGAGACCCAGTACTTC.

The V call is TRBV4-1, the J call TRBJ2-7, with D tentatively TRBD1 (6 bases). V was clipped by 0 bases and J by 3 bases, with 15 bases between them. Germline CDR1 is MGHRA and CDR2 is YSYEKL. The CDR3 is 16 residues long. This CDR3 reads CASSQDLRTDYYEQYF. DNA of the CDR3: TGCGCCAGCAGCCAAGATCTTCGGACAGACTACTACGAGCAGTACTTC.

V and J are TRBV29-1 and TRBJ1-2; 7 bases align to TRBD1. Germline CDR1 SQVTM, CDR2 ANQGSEA. This CDR3 contains 15 residues. V trimming: 3 bases; J trimming: 4 bases; junction bases outside the gene matches: 11. CDR3 amino acids: CSVDLGEGASYGYTF. The CDR3 nucleotides read TGCAGCGTTGATCTCGGAGAGGGGGCGAGCTATGGCTACACCTTC.

In its sample, this clone was seen once. CDR3 DNA: TGTGCCAGCAGCTGGACGACAGGGGGCGAGCAGTACTTC. Translation: CASSWTTGGEQYF. V and J are TRBV5-8 and TRBJ2-7, with TRBD1 matching over 9 bases. Trimming at V came to 3 bases and at J to 6 bases, leaving 4 bases not matched to a gene. The germline CDR1 and CDR2 sequences are SGHTS and YDEGEE. This CDR3 comprises 13 residues.

The J gene is TRBJ2-1, the V gene TRBV2; 10 nucleotides agree with TRBD2. The CDR3 totals 15 residues. Trimming cost V 7 bases and J 4 bases; bases outside gene matches: 7. Germline V gene data show CDR1 as SNHLY and CDR2 as FYNNEI. The CDR3 region has the DNA TGTGCCAGCACCCTTGGACTAGCGGAATACAATGAGCAGTTCTTC. It codes for CASTLGLAEYNEQFF. The whole variable domain, remainder taken from reference TRBV2 and TRBJ2-1, is EPEVTQTPSHQVTQMGQEVILRCVPISNHLYFYWYRQILGQKVEFLVSFYNNEISEKSEIFDDQFSVERPDGSNFTLKIRSTKLEDSAMYFCASTLGLAEYNEQFFGPGTRLTVL.

The chain uses TRBV18 and TRBJ1-2; D might be TRBD1 (6 bases). Germline-derived CDR1 and CDR2 are KGHSH and LQKENI. The CDR3 covers 14 residues. Between the trimmed V and J ends, which lost 4 bases and 5 bases, there was a span of 14 bases. The CDR3 loop reads CASSQGQGEYGYTF. Here the CDR3 DNA reads TGTGCCAGCTCACAGGGACAAGGAGAATATGGCTACACCTTC.

The V and J genes are TRBV27 and TRBJ2-5; D uncertain. The germline gives CDR1 MNHEY, CDR2 SMNVEV (reference sequence). This CDR3 comprises 15 residues. Trimming stripped 1 base from V and 3 bases from J, with 12 bases between. CDR3 nucleotide sequence: TGTGCCAGCAGTTTATACCGGAGCTGGGAAGAGACCCAGTACTTC. Protein: CASSLYRSWEETQYF.

This clone was seen only a few times. The rearrangement uses TRBV9 and TRBJ1-1; 9 bases line up with TRBD1. The V and J ends lost 4 bases and 5 bases, in that order; junction bases with no gene match: 9. The length of the CDR3 is 15 residues. CDR1 and CDR2 from the germline V gene are SGDLS and YYNGEE. The CDR3, as DNA: TGTGCCAGCAGCCCACAGACAGGGGGTATTACTGAAGCTTTCTTT. Its translation is CASSPQTGGITEAFF.

V gene TRBV29-1 combines with J gene TRBJ2-7, with D uncertain. V was cut by 4 bases and J by 3 bases, with 7 bases left in between. This CDR3 contains 11 residues. Germline values: CDR1 SQVTM, CDR2 ANQGSEA. The CDR3 bases are TGCAGCGTTGCAAGAGGCTACGAGCAGTACTTC. Protein: CSVARGYEQYF.

This sequence joins TRBV5-1 and TRBJ2-7; 9 bases agree with TRBD1. CDR3 length: 15 residues. V gave up 3 bases and J gave up 5 bases; unmatched junction bases: 9. Germline CDR1 SGHRS, CDR2 YFSETQ. The CDR3 sequence: CASSSQGAIRDEQYF. The CDR3, as DNA: TGCGCCAGCAGCTCACAGGGGGCAATTCGGGACGAGCAGTACTTC.

The chain carries TRBV7-9 and TRBJ1-4; 7 nucleotides agree with TRBD1. V lost 3 bases and J lost 8; bases outside the gene matches: 9. The CDR3 is 15 amino acids. Looked up from germline, CDR1 is SEHNR and CDR2 is FQNEAQ (reference sequence). This CDR3 reads CASSLTGLDGEKLFF. CDR3 nucleotides: TGTGCCAGCAGCTTGACAGGGTTGGATGGCGAAAAACTGTTTTTT.

The rearrangement uses TRBV10-3 and TRBJ1-4; TRBD1 aligns across 9 bases. CDR3 length: 19 residues. CDR1 ENHRY and CDR2 SYGVKD come from the germline V gene. The J segment lost 7 bases and the V segment lost 3 bases, leaving 18 bases of the junction unmatched. As DNA, the CDR3 is TGTGCCATCAGTGAAATGAGGGGAGCGGACGGGACAGGGCGTGAAAAACTGTTTTTT. This gives the protein CAISEMRGADGTGREKLFF.